Below are 22 T cell receptor beta chains sequenced from a single sample in a study of metastatic and nonmetastatic thyroid tumors. Using MiXCR, TCRdb re-called clones from the PCR reads. The sample comprises some 15,000 clones, around a sixth of which are singletons, and approximately 15% rests with the top ten. The entire patient cohort was treatment-naive prior to thyroid surgery. What was sequenced was blood. All receptors derive from a female donor with papillary thyroid cancer or a benign thyroid nodule (not recorded which). Some clones in this sample may be carry-over from other donors' samples.

This clone showed up many times. CDR3 DNA: TGTGCCAGCAGCCAAGCACAGGGTAGAAACACCATATATTTT. Its protein product is CASSQAQGRNTIYF. The chain links TRBV3-1 to TRBJ1-3, with a possible D match to TRBD1 (6 bases). This CDR3 is 14 amino acids long. Germline lookup yields CDR1 LGHDT and CDR2 YNNKEL (reference sequence). Trimming cost V 1 base and J 5 bases, with 9 bases left between them.

This clone was observed at least ten times. The gene calls are TRBV11-2 and TRBJ2-7; D is uncertain. The CDR3 spans 15 residues. The V gene lost 0 bases and the J gene lost 3 bases, with 12 bases spanning the gap. Germline V lookup: CDR1 SGHAT, CDR2 FQNNGV. CDR3 region: CASSLEQGIFYEQYF. The CDR3 DNA reads TGTGCCAGCAGCTTAGAGCAAGGGATATTCTACGAGCAGTACTTC.

The table lists this clone with many counts. This sequence joins TRBV11-2 and TRBJ1-3; no definite D call. Trimming shortened V by 5 bases and J by 0 bases, and 14 bases separated the two germline ends. The CDR3 is made up of 16 amino acids. Germline V CDR1 and CDR2: SGHAT, FQNNGV. The chain's CDR3 is CASSPSRMGSGNTIYF. The CDR3 nucleotides are TGTGCCAGCAGCCCATCCCGCATGGGCTCTGGAAACACCATATATTTT.

This clone appeared many times. The chain joins TRBV2 to TRBJ2-3; TRBD2 is a possible D gene (5 bases). Trimming took off 5 bases at V and 2 bases at J, with 20 bases between the two ends. Germline V gene data show CDR1 as SNHLY and CDR2 as FYNNEI. CDR3 length: 17 amino acids. For the CDR3, the DNA is TGTGCCAGCAGTCCTGGTGGACTCGACCCAAACACAGATACGCAGTATTTT. It yields the protein CASSPGGLDPNTDTQYF.

This clone was seen at least ten times. This rearrangement joins TRBV18 to TRBJ2-5; the match to TRBD2 covers 8 bases. CDR3 size: 14 residues. The junction had 4 bases not matched to a gene; V was cut back by 5 bases and J by 2 bases. CDR1 is KGHSH and CDR2 is LQKENI in the germline V gene. The CDR3 region is CASSAGGPQETQYF. The CDR3 nucleotides read TGTGCCAGCTCAGCGGGGGGTCCGCAAGAGACCCAGTACTTC.

This clone showed up many times. The CDR3 here is CSAVQDFSGNTIYF. CDR3 DNA sequence: TGCAGTGCTGTACAGGATTTCTCTGGAAACACCATATATTTT. The chain joins TRBV20-1 to TRBJ1-3; tentative D call: TRBD1 (5 bases). V was cut by 5 bases and J by 0 bases, with 11 bases left in between. The CDR3 length is 14 residues. Germline V lookup: CDR1 DFQATT, CDR2 SNEGSKA (reference sequence).

This sequence joins TRBV7-2 and TRBJ1-6, with 7 bases identical to TRBD1. The V and J ends lost 1 base and 10 bases, in that order; junction bases with no gene match: 7. The CDR3 is made up of 15 amino acids. The germline V gene encodes CDR1 SGHTA and CDR2 FQGNSA. The CDR3 here is CASSLVWAGGSPLHF. The CDR3 coding sequence is TGTGCCAGCAGCTTAGTGTGGGCAGGGGGATCACCCCTCCACTTT.

With regard to this clone: A clone one base away is much larger, so this may be a read error. This chain links TRBV5-6 with TRBJ2-5, with D unclear. CDR3 length: 13 amino acids. In germline, CDR1 is SGHDT, CDR2 YYEEEE. Trimming shortened V by 0 bases and J by 3 bases, and 6 bases separated the two germline ends. CDR3 nucleotides: TGTGCCAGCAGCTTGGCAGGTAAAGAGACCCAGTACTTC. This codes for CASSLAGKETQYF.

About this clone: Germline is not matched at one junction end, which may reflect a read error. The V and J genes are TRBV7-7 and TRBJ2-1, with 11 bases aligning to TRBD2. Germline CDR1 is SSHAT and CDR2 is FNYEAQ (reference sequence). The CDR3 is made up of 15 amino acids. In DNA form, the CDR3 reads TGTGCTAGCAGCTACGGGACTAGCGGTTACAATGAGCAGTTCTTC. It specifies CASSYGTSGYNEQFF.

With regard to this clone: A junction boundary mismatches the germline segment, possibly from a read error. The J gene is TRBJ1-1, the V gene TRBV6-2 or TRBV6-3; D possibly corresponds to TRBD1 (6 bases). Germline CDR1 reads MNHEY; CDR2 reads SVGEGT. CDR3 length: 13 residues. The CDR3 is CARRLGANNEAFF. The CDR3 coding sequence is TGTGCCCGCAGATTGGGGGCGAACAATGAAGCTTTCTTT.

This clone was counted ten times or more. V gene TRBV7-2 combines with J gene TRBJ1-2, with a possible D match to TRBD1 (5 bases). Trimming cost V 2 bases and J 5 bases, with 12 bases left between them. The CDR3 runs 14 residues. The germline gives CDR1 SGHTA, CDR2 FQGNSA. Here the CDR3 reads CASSLLRTKYGYTF. For the CDR3, the DNA is TGTGCCAGCAGCTTATTGCGGACAAAATATGGCTACACCTTC.

The rearrangement uses TRBV2 and TRBJ2-5; D is possibly TRBD1 (7 bases). Germline loops: CDR1 SNHLY, CDR2 FYNNEI. The CDR3 sequence is 16 residues long. Trimming took 6 bases from V and 4 from J, leaving 21 bases between them. The CDR3 DNA reads TGTGCCAGCAGGGAGACGGGCGGAGGGGGCGCAGAGACCCAGTACTTC. Translating it yields CASRETGGGGAETQYF.

V usage is TRBV5-8 and J usage is TRBJ2-1; the D is unclear. V was shortened by 4 bases and J by 12 bases, with 17 bases between the two germline ends. The CDR3 extends over 13 amino acids. The germline V gene encodes CDR1 SGHTS and CDR2 YDEGEE. The CDR3 region is CASSGGLFGAQFF. Written as DNA, the CDR3 is TGTGCCAGCAGCGGCGGTCTATTCGGTGCGCAGTTCTTC.

The chain joins TRBV15 to TRBJ1-1; tentatively, D is TRBD1 (6 bases). This CDR3 is 12 amino acids long. V lost 5 bases, J lost 6 bases, and 10 bases lay in between. Per germline, CDR1 LNHNV and CDR2 YYDKDF (reference sequence). The CDR3 DNA reads as TGTGCCACCAGCCCAGCAGGGGCTGAAGCTTTCTTT. Translating it yields CATSPAGAEAFF.

This clone showed up many times. The genes are TRBV5-6 and TRBJ1-6; D is perhaps TRBD1 (6 bases). Germline V CDR1 and CDR2: SGHDT, YYEEEE. CDR3 length: 16 amino acids. V lost 0 bases and J 5 bases, leaving 12 bases between the germline ends. CDR3 amino acids: CASSLVSQGDNSPLHF. DNA for the CDR3: TGTGCCAGCAGCTTGGTTTCACAGGGAGATAATTCACCCCTCCACTTT. The full variable domain, in which reference TRBV5-6 and TRBJ1-6 provide the parts outside the CDR3, is DAGVTQSPTHLIKTRGQQVTLRCSPKSGHDTVSWYQQALGQGPQFIFQYYEEEERQRGNFPDRFSGHQFPNYSSELNVNALLLGDSALYLCASSLVSQGDNSPLHFGNGTRLTVT.

About this clone itself: A much bigger clone sits one base away, suggesting this may be a read error. Because it lacks the conserved phenylalanine or tryptophan at the end, this CDR3 is likely a read error. The chain recombines TRBV29-1 with TRBJ1-3; D not resolved. There are 14 residues in the CDR3. Per the germline V gene, CDR1 is SQVTM and CDR2 is ANQGSEA. With 4 bases removed from V and 7 bases from J, the gap between germline ends came to 17 bases. CDR3 sequence reads: CSVVQGTRRNTIYS. In nucleotides, the CDR3 is TGCAGCGTTGTCCAAGGAACCAGGCGGAACACCATATATTCT.

About this clone: A much larger clone lies a single base off, so this may be a read error. This sample includes further DNA sequences coding for the same CDR3. The chain uses TRBV3-1 and TRBJ1-2; D is uncertain. CDR3 length equals 15 residues. Per germline, CDR1 LGHDT and CDR2 YNNKEL (reference sequence). The CDR3 sequence is CASSRYERENYGYTF. CDR3 bases: TGCGCCAGCAGCCGATATGAGAGAGAAAACTATGGCTACACCTTC.

This chain joins TRBV19 and TRBJ1-5; a possible D gene is TRBD1 (5 bases). CDR3 size: 15 residues. Germline CDR1 and CDR2: LNHDA and SQIVND (reference sequence). V was clipped by 3 bases and J by 5 bases, with 14 bases between them. The CDR3 spells CASSIGGRVDQPQHF. The CDR3 DNA reads as TGTGCCAGTAGTATCGGCGGCAGGGTGGATCAGCCCCAGCATTTT.

There are many counts of this clone. This chain uses TRBV12-3 or TRBV12-4 with TRBJ2-1; no definite D call. V lost 8 bases to trimming and J lost 0 bases, with 14 bases between them. The CDR3 has 15 residues. The CDR3 is CASFNLGASYNEQFF. CDR3 bases: TGTGCCAGCTTCAATTTGGGTGCCTCCTACAATGAGCAGTTCTTC.

By share of the sample, this clone is medium-sized. The gene calls are TRBV12-3 or TRBV12-4 and TRBJ2-7; TRBD2 aligns across 9 bases. The CDR3 is 12 residues long. V dropped 5 bases and J dropped 13; count of bases not matched to a gene: 9. The DNA for the CDR3 is TGTGCCAGCAGTCCCTCAGCGGGGGGAGCCTACTTC. Translating it yields CASSPSAGGAYF.

As regards this clone: A much larger clonotype is one base distant, so this may be a read error. The rearrangement joins TRBV5-6 to TRBJ2-7; 11 bases are shared with TRBD2. Germline CDR1 SGHDT, CDR2 YYEEEE. The CDR3 has 15 amino acids. CDR3 region: CASSLLAGERYDQYF. In DNA, the CDR3 is TGTGCCAGCAGCCTACTAGCGGGGGAGAGATACGATCAGTACTTC. Supplemented by reference TRBV5-6 and TRBJ2-7, the full variable domain reads DAGVTQSPTHLIKTRGQQVTLRCSPKSGHDTVSWYQQALGQGPQFIFQYYEEEERQRGNFPDRFSGHQFPNYSSELNVNALLLGDSALYLCASSLLAGERYDQYFGPGTRLTVT.

This chain connects TRBV6-1 to TRBJ2-2, with D perhaps matching TRBD1 or TRBD2 (5 bases each). Trimming stripped 6 bases from V and 3 bases from J, with 8 bases between. The CDR3 is made up of 13 amino acids. Germline CDR1 MNHNS, CDR2 SASEGT. The CDR3 loop is CASRGPYTGELFF. CDR3 DNA sequence: TGTGCCAGCAGGGGACCTTACACCGGGGAGCTGTTTTTT.